This T cell receptor (beta chain) was identified during a study of shared clonotypes between healthy human individuals. Clones were sequenced by immunoSEQ multiplex PCR, and TCRdb holds only the in-frame ones, with some missing. The sample gives around 1.4 million clones, around 98.5% of which show up once; approximately 0.4% is in the top ten. CDR1 is KGHSH, CDR2 LQKENI, per germline. The CDR3 covers 15 residues. V trimming: 3 bases; J trimming: 5 bases; junction bases outside the gene matches: 6. The authors divided CD4+ cells into CD45RA+ naive and CD45RA-negative memory subsets. This TCR came from a man aged 25-45 years in good health. The chain uses TRBV18 and TRBJ2-2; 7 nucleotides match TRBD2. The sequenced material came from naive CD4+ T cells sorted from blood. Specified subset: CD45RA+ positively selected. The CDR3 sequence is CASSPGTIATGELFF. In DNA, the CDR3 is TGTGCCAGCTCACCGGGGACTATTGCTACCGGGGAGCTGTTTTTT.